The clone carrying this TCR beta chain has a handful of counts. The antigen is undetermined. This entry comes from a study of identical twins. Study-wide results and limits: High-abundance cord blood beta clonotypes had fewer insertions; memory repertoires showed none. Donors were not followed over many years; analysis was cross-sectional.

TCRdb processed the 5' RACE reads anew with MiXCR; each CDR3 protein has one entry. Of 200,000 to 250,000 distinct CDR3 sequences in the sample, 6.5% were seen once. Healthy Caucasians supplied all donations. From germline, CDR1 is SNHLY and CDR2 FYNNEI. This CDR3 is 15 amino acids long. V was trimmed by 2 bases and J by 4 bases, leaving 11 bases between them. The data were also submitted as part of a second study, on T cells expressing NK-cell markers. That investigation notes: Sequenced donors, eight in total, included seven who were HCMV-seropositive and one who was seronegative.

The source is a young woman in good health. Sequenced material: CD8+ T cells sorted from blood. V and J are TRBV2 and TRBJ1-4; perhaps TRBD1 as D (5 bases). The CDR3: CASSEIRDGNEKLFF. The CDR3 nucleotides are TGTGCCAGCAGTGAAATTCGGGACGGTAATGAAAAACTGTTTTTT.